This T cell receptor (beta chain) came from a study of human T cells and chemical hapten exposure. Overall study findings and caveats: After DPC sensitization, TCRs above 1 in 1000 frequency showed no change.

CDR1 and CDR2 from the germline V gene are SGHAT and FQDESV (reference sequence). Trimming shortened V by 2 bases and J by 0 bases, and 16 bases separated the two germline ends. The CDR3 has 17 residues. Library preparation tagged each individual cDNA molecule with a unique molecular identifier. TCRdb recomputed calls from the RACE reads with MiXCR, one row per CDR3 protein. The table has roughly 94,000 distinct CDR3 sequences, about a tenth seen once. This clonotype was seen ten or more times. Its specificity is not known. As for time point: patch test 2, 6 weeks after DPC sensitization. Specified treatment: therapeutic diphenylcyclopropenone sensitization with weekly scalp DPC.

The chain is built from TRBV11-1 and TRBJ2-5; D not resolved. The sequencing used whole blood, collected in connection with sensitization to the hapten diphenylcyclopropenone (DPC). The sequence derives from a woman aged 35 to 49 with alopecia areata. Some clones in this sample may be carry-over from other donors' samples. CDR3: CASSLTPLLKNQETQYF. The CDR3 DNA is TGTGCCAGCAGCTTAACACCCTTGCTTAAGAACCAAGAGACCCAGTACTTC.